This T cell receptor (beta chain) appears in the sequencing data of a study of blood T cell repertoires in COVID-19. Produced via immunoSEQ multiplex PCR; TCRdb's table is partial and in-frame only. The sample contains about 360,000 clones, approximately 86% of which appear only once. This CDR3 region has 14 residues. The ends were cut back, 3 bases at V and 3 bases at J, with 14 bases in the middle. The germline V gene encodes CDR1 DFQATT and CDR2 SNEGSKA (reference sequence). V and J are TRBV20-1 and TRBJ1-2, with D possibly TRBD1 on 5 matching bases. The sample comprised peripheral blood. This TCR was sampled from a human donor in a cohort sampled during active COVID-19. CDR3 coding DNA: TGCAGTGCTAGTCCAGGGCTGCCTTACTATGGCTACACCTTC. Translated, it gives CSASPGLPYYGYTF.